This record concerns one TCR beta chain sequence. Measured with immunoSEQ multiplex PCR; TCRdb has only the in-frame clones, and not every one. Seen here are some 370,000 clones, around 89% observed once, and the top ten hold approximately 1.2%. From germline, CDR1 is SGHKS and CDR2 YYEKEE (reference sequence). Trimming left V 0 bases short and J 7 bases short, with 10 bases between. This CDR3 is 13 amino acids long. This sample stems from a study of blood T cell repertoires in COVID-19. Study context: Samples came from the United States, Italy and Spain, spanning acute and convalescent COVID-19. T cells, B-cell-depleted T cells, or PBMCs supplied cDNA or gDNA.

The receptor's source is a middle-aged man with acute or convalescent COVID-19. The chain carries TRBV5-5 and TRBJ1-2; D not resolved. Input material: peripheral blood. This CDR3 is CASSLGGRFGYTF. CDR3 bases: TGTGCCAGCAGCTTGGGAGGGCGTTTTGGCTACACCTTC.